This TCR beta chain was obtained from a study of blood T cell repertoires in COVID-19 (dated by TCRdb to 2019 to 2021). Some background on the complete study: Samples covering the acute and convalescent phases of COVID-19 were provided by collaborators in the United States, Italy and Spain. The material from the prospective study consisted of cDNA or gDNA derived from T cells, B-cell-depleted T cells, or PBMCs. Subjects who had been exposed to COVID-19, were actively infected with it, or had recovered from it provided the deeply sampled blood TCRbeta repertoires that made up the dataset. The repertoires were made available in a free public database intended to serve as a resource for research on the immune response to SARS-CoV-2. The samples were drawn from two sources: the first 160 participants of the ongoing ImmuneRACE study, and fewer than 1,500 subjects contributed by 6 global collaborators. The sample metadata nearly always contained a de-identified subject ID, COVID-19 status, age in years and sex. Where available, HLA class I and class II types were obtained from metadata supplied by the sample provider rather than from assay-based typing. Study-level results and caveats: The quantity of clinical and demographic metadata differed by source and by participant and was supplied without curation.

Participants in the prospective study were aged about 18 to 95 years, lived in some 24 United States geographic areas, and enrolled through a virtual design. In the prospective study, cohorts were assigned on the basis of participant-reported clinical history obtained from a screening survey and a study questionnaire. Exposed participants had been in contact, within 2 weeks of entering the study, with a person who had a PCR-confirmed or clinician-diagnosed case of COVID-19. In the prospective study, whole blood, serum and a nasopharyngeal or oropharyngeal swab were collected from each participant by mobile phlebotomists. Participants in the prospective study had the option to provide additional blood draws and questionnaires over a roughly 2-month period. Before DNA extraction, blood samples from the prospective study were shipped at room temperature or frozen. From the germline V gene (reference sequence), CDR1 is LNHNV and CDR2 is YYDKDF. The CDR3 holds 15 amino acids from the cysteine to the phenylalanine. Of all the DNA, just the CDR3 is kept, 45 bases in frame from base 1. The junction carries 16 bases between V and J, which are trimmed by 8 bases and 3 bases respectively.

With regard to this clone: Which antigen it targets is not known. No much larger clone exists at a distance of one base, and base qualities are not known.

TCRbeta CDR3 regions were amplified from genomic DNA using the immunoSEQ Assay, a bias-controlled multiplex PCR. The study's own analysis went as follows. The number of nucleated cells in each sample was estimated by amplification of reference gene primers within the assay. Sequence reads were collapsed and filtered to measure the absolute abundance of every unique TCRbeta CDR3 rearrangement. For each sample, productive Simpson clonality was calculated as the square root of Simpson's diversity index over productive rearrangements. Imported from immuneACCESS, the table was reduced by TCRdb to in-frame sequences with V and J called. These copies leave out some clones; in studies compared against another copy, an unresolved V gene accounts for under half, and the cause of the remainder is not known. V, J and clone size were drawn from that table, and D and trimming were deduced from the DNA. A total of 350,000 to 450,000 clones appear in this sample, just over 90% of them only once. The ten largest clones represent 0.8% to 0.9% of the sample.

The V and J segments used are TRBV15 and TRBJ1-4; TRBD1 is possibly the D segment (6 matching bases). Specimen: PBMCs or T cells enriched from blood (not recorded which). The receptor was isolated from a woman aged 40 to 50 who had been exposed to COVID-19. The CDR3 region has the sequence CATGPGARANEKLFF. The bases read TGTGCCACCGGGCCAGGGGCGAGGGCTAATGAAAAACTGTTTTTT.